Given below is one TCR beta chain in context. The sample belongs to a study of control samples from healthy donors and cancer patients. Sequencing was performed with immunoSEQ multiplex PCR; in TCRdb, only in-frame clones are kept and a portion is missing. The sample holds around 100,000 clones; just over 85% are singletons and the top ten take roughly 14%. The V end was cut by 4 bases, the J end by 4 bases, with 17 bases between. Germline CDR1 is KGHSH and CDR2 is LQKENI. The CDR3 is 16 residues long. V usage is TRBV18 and J usage is TRBJ2-1; D possibly corresponds to TRBD1 (6 bases). The TCR originated in a man aged 25-45 years in good health. Source material: blood. CDR3 protein: CASSQAQADRYNEQFF. The CDR3 DNA reads TGTGCCAGCTCACAAGCCCAGGCGGACAGATACAATGAGCAGTTCTTC.